This T cell receptor (beta chain) came from a study of CD8 T cells in ankylosing spondylitis. With 6 bases removed from V and 4 bases from J, the gap between germline ends came to 16 bases. The CDR3 extends over 14 amino acids. Germline V gene lookup returns CDR1 DFQATT and CDR2 SNEGSKA (reference sequence). The sample holds a few counts of this clonotype. Its cognate antigen is unknown. MiXCR, applied by TCRdb to the 5' RACE reads, yields one record per CDR3 protein. The table has roughly 700,000 distinct CDR3 sequences, about 20% seen once. Overall study results and limits: In ankylosing spondylitis blood, a motif of seven to nine highly homologous TCR beta variants appeared characteristic. Reportedly, disease-linked clones are significantly enriched in ankylosing spondylitis patients' matched synovial fluid.

The TCR originated in a male donor with ankylosing spondylitis. The sequencing sample was made of blood, either unsorted or a sorted T cell fraction (not recorded which). The chain has TRBV20-1 and TRBJ1-5, with D maybe TRBD1 (5 bases). CDR3 bases: TGCAGTGCACCTGTTGGGGGGGAGAATCAGCCCCAGCATTTT. As protein: CSAPVGGENQPQHF.